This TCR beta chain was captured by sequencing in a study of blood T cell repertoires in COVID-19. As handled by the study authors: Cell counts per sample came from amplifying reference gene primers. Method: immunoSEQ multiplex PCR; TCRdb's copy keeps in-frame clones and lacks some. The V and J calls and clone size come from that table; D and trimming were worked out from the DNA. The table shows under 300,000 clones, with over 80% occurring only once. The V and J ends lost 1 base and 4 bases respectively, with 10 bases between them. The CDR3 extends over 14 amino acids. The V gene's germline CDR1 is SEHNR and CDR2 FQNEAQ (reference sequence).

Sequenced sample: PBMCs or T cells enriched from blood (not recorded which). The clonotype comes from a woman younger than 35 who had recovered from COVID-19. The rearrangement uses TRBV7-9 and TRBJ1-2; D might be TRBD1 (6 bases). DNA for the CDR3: TGTGCCAGCAGCTTAGTGGAGGACAGCTATGGCTACACCTTC. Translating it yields CASSLVEDSYGYTF.